The present entry profiles one TCR beta chain with its context. Its antigen is still unknown. This entry comes from a study of radiotherapy plus CTLA-4 blockade in lung cancer. General study findings and limits: In blood, after radiotherapy plus ipilimumab, tumor-derived TCR clones expanded.

CDR3 length: 13 residues. Germline assignment: CDR1 SNHLY and CDR2 FYNNEI. The V and J ends lost 6 bases and 11 bases, in that order; junction bases with no gene match: 10. Clones were read by immunoSEQ multiplex PCR, and TCRdb kept only the in-frame ones, dropping some. Among about 59,000 clones listed, about 72% were seen once. The chain recombines TRBV2 with TRBJ1-1, with TRBD1 matching over 9 bases. This sequence was found in a human donor with non-small cell lung cancer whose response to radiotherapy plus ipilimumab could not be evaluated. The specimen was peripheral blood, collected from a patient treated with radiotherapy plus ipilimumab. CDR3 loop: CASSATGGAYAFF. The CDR3 DNA sequence: TGTGCCAGCAGCGCTACAGGGGGCGCGTATGCTTTCTTT.